This entry concerns a single TCR beta chain. The antigen is unknown. Germline lookup yields CDR1 LGHNT and CDR2 FRNRAP. The CDR3 runs 14 residues. The germline V and J ends were trimmed by 2 bases and 4 bases, with 11 bases remaining between them. These data belong to a study of T cell responses to AZD1222 COVID-19 vaccine. Notes on the study in general: Epitopes outside B.1.351 and B.1.1.7 mutated regions reportedly drew nearly half of spike TCRs.

Profiling relied on immunoSEQ multiplex PCR, and the TCRdb table lists in-frame clones only, not all of them. Here the sample spans about 190,000 clones, approximately 91% being singletons. The starting material was peripheral blood, obtained on day 0 of AZD1222 vaccination. The chain is built from TRBV12-5 and TRBJ1-2; D not certain. This TCR was sampled from an adult in good health. The CDR3 here is CASGLSGGVYGYTF. Here the CDR3 DNA reads TGTGCTAGTGGTTTGTCGGGCGGCGTCTATGGCTACACCTTC.